This TCR beta chain was recovered during a study of cytomegalovirus exposure and HLA in healthy donors. The ends were cut back, 1 base at V and 10 bases at J, with 12 bases in the middle. CDR3 size: 14 residues. Germline V gene data show CDR1 as SGHRS and CDR2 as YFSETQ. At the time of sampling, donors were nominally healthy, though unrecorded immune exposures were likely. Whole-study results and caveats: In an earlier analysis, in some 500 donors, most V segments appeared productive either ~90% or ~30% of the time. There were 150 to 200 TCR beta chains listed as cytomegalovirus-associated. Common viral pathogens seemed, in a later analysis, to connect with several of the most significant clusters.

Comments on this clone: No antigen is known for it.

The PCR had 60 Vbeta and 13 Jbeta primers. TCRdb keeps only in-frame clones here, not all; method: immunoSEQ multiplex PCR. The table shows 90,000 to 140,000 clones, with roughly 80% occurring only once. The TCR sequence derives from a woman aged 35 to 49 in good health and CMV-seropositive. The sequenced material came from PBMCs. The V call is TRBV5-1, the J call TRBJ1-6, with a weak D call TRBD1 (5 bases). The CDR3 coding sequence is TGCGCCAGCAGCTTGACTTCAGGGTTCTCACCCCTCCACTTT. This codes for CASSLTSGFSPLHF.